This T cell receptor beta chain came from a study of blood T cell repertoires in COVID-19. Study details: Specimens from acute and convalescent COVID-19 originated in the United States, Italy and Spain.

Repertoires were generated with immunoSEQ multiplex PCR, while TCRdb's copy carries only in-frame clones and drops some. The sample contains fewer than 200,000 clones, around nine tenths of which appear only once. Trimming took 2 bases from V and 7 from J, leaving 15 bases between them. Germline V gene data show CDR1 as LNHDA and CDR2 as SQIVND (reference sequence). The CDR3 has 14 amino acids. The V gene is TRBV19, the J gene TRBJ2-7, with a tentative D call TRBD1 (5 bases). Sequenced sample: peripheral blood. The source of this sequence is a woman aged 70-85 years with COVID-19, enrolled during active disease. The DNA of the CDR3 is TGTGCCAGTAGTATATCGGCAGGGCTGGGAGAGCAGTACTTC. This gives the protein CASSISAGLGEQYF. Combining the CDR3 with reference TRBV19 and TRBJ2-7 gives the whole variable domain DGGITQSPKYLFRKEGQNVTLSCEQNLNHDAMYWYRQDPGQGLRLIYYSQIVNDFQKGDIAEGYSVSREKKESFPLTVTSAQKNPTAFYLCASSISAGLGEQYFGPGTRLTVT.